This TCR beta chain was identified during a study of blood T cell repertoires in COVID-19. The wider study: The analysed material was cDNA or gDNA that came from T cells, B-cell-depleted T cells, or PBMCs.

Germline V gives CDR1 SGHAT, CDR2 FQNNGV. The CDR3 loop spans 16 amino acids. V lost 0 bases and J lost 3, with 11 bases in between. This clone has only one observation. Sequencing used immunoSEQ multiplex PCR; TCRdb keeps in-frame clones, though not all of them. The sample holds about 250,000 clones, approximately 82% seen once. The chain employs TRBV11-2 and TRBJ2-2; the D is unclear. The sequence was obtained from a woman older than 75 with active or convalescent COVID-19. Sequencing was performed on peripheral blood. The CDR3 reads CASSLDLRLYTGELFF. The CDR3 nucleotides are TGTGCCAGCAGCTTAGATCTTAGACTCTACACCGGGGAGCTGTTTTTT.